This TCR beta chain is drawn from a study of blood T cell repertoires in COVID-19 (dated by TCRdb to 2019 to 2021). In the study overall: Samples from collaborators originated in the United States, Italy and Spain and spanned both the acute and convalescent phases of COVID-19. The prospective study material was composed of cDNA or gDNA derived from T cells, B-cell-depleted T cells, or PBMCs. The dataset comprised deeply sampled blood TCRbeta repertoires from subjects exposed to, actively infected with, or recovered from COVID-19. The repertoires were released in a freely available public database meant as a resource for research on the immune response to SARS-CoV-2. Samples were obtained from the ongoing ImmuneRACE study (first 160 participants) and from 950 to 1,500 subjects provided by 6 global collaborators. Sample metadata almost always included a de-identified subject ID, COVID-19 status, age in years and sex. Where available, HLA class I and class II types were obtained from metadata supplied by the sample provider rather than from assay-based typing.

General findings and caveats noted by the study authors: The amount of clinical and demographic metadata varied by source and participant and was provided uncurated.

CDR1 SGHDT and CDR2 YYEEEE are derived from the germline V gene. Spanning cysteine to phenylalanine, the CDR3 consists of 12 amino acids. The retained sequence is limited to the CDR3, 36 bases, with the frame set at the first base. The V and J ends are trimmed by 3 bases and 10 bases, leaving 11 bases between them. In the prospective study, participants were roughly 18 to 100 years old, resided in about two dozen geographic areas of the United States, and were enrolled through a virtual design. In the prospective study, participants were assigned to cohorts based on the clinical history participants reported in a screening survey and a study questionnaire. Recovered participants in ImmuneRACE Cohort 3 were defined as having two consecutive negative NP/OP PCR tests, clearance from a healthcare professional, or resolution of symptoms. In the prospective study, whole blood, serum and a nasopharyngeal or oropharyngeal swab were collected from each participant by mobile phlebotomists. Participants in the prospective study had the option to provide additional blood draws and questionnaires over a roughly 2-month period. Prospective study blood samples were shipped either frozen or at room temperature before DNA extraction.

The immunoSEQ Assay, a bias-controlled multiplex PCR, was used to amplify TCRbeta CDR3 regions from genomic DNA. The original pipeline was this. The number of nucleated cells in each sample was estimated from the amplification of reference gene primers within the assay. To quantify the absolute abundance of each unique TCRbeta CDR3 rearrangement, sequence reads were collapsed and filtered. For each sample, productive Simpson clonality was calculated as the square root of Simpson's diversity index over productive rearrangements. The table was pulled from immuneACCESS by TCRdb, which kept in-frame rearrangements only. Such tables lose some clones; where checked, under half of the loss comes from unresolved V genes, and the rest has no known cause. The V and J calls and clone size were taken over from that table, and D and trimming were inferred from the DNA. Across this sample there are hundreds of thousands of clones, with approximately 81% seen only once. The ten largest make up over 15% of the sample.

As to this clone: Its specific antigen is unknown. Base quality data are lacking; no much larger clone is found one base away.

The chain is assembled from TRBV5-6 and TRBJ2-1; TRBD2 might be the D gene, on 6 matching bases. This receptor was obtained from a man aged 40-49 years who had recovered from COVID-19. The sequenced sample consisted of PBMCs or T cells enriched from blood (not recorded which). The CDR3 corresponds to CASSWRDQEQFF. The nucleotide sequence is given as TGTGCCAGCAGCTGGAGGGACCAAGAGCAGTTCTTC.